Listed here are 14 T cell receptor beta chains from one sample, sequenced in a study of shared clonotypes between healthy human individuals. Repertoires were generated with immunoSEQ multiplex PCR, while TCRdb's copy carries only in-frame clones and drops some. The sample records some 2 million clones, approximately 95% being singletons. Naive CD8 cells were CD45RO-negative, positively selected for CCR7, excluding terminally differentiated effector memory CD45RA+ cells. What was sequenced was naive CD8+ T cells sorted from blood. The origin of the receptors is a man younger than 30 in good health.

This chain connects TRBV6-5 to TRBJ1-3; 7 bases are a match to TRBD1. The J segment lost 2 bases and the V segment lost 5 bases, leaving 6 bases of the junction unmatched. This CDR3 contains 15 residues. CDR1 and CDR2 from the germline V gene are MNHEY and SVGAGI. The CDR3: CASSRTGQTGNTIYF. The CDR3 coding sequence is TGTGCCAGCAGTAGAACGGGACAGACTGGAAACACCATATATTTT.

This clone came up once. The CDR3 loop reads CASSLAGFNEQYF. The CDR3 DNA sequence: TGTGCCAGTTCCTTGGCGGGGTTCAACGAGCAGTACTTC. This chain uses TRBV19 with TRBJ2-7; D possibly corresponds to TRBD2 (6 bases). The CDR3 extends over 13 amino acids. CDR1 and CDR2 (germline): LNHDA, SQIVND (reference sequence). V lost 8 bases and J lost 5, with 16 bases in between. Combining the CDR3 with reference TRBV19 and TRBJ2-7 gives the whole variable domain DGGITQSPKYLFRKEGQNVTLSCEQNLNHDAMYWYRQDPGQGLRLIYYSQIVNDFQKGDIAEGYSVSREKKESFPLTVTSAQKNPTAFYLCASSLAGFNEQYFGPGTRLTVT.

A remark on this clone: Other DNA sequences of this sample code for an identical CDR3. This chain uses TRBV27 with TRBJ1-2, with a possible D match to TRBD1 (5 bases). V was cut by 4 bases and J by 4 bases, with 10 bases left in between. Germline values: CDR1 MNHEY, CDR2 SMNVEV (reference sequence). The CDR3 has 13 amino acids. This CDR3 reads CASSSGTLYGYTF. Here the CDR3 DNA reads TGTGCCAGCAGTTCCGGGACCCTCTATGGCTACACCTTC.

This clone was counted once. V and J are TRBV7-2 and TRBJ2-1; maybe TRBD2 (5 bases). The V end was cut by 4 bases, the J end by 1 base, with 8 bases between. This CDR3 contains 14 residues. Germline V gene sequence: CDR1 SGHTA, CDR2 FQGNSA. The CDR3, as DNA: TGTGCCAGCAGCTATTGGACTTCCTACAATGAGCAGTTCTTC. Translating gives CASSYWTSYNEQFF.

Comment on this clone: The sample holds other DNA sequences that translate to the same CDR3. The rearrangement joins TRBV27 to TRBJ2-7, with TRBD1 identical over 7 bases. V lost 6 bases to trimming and J lost 1 base; unmatched junction nucleotides: 6. Germline values: CDR1 MNHEY, CDR2 SMNVEV (reference sequence). The CDR3 sequence is 14 residues long. Here the CDR3 DNA reads TGTGCCAGCAGCTACAGGGGTGGTTCCTACGAGCAGTACTTC. It codes for CASSYRGGSYEQYF.

The chain joins TRBV4-1 to TRBJ2-5; D call uncertain. V was clipped by 2 bases and J by 4 bases, with 11 bases between them. This CDR3 region has 14 residues. CDR1 is MGHRA and CDR2 is YSYEKL in the germline V gene. The CDR3 reads CASSQPILRETQYF. CDR3 DNA sequence: TGCGCCAGCAGCCAACCAATCCTCCGAGAGACCCAGTACTTC.

The J gene is TRBJ2-7, the V gene TRBV5-4; maybe TRBD2 (7 bases). Germline assignment: CDR1 SGHNT and CDR2 YYREEE (reference sequence). The CDR3 has 15 residues. The V end was cut by 2 bases, the J end by 5 bases, with 17 bases between. The CDR3 here is CASSFEGGPYDEQYF. The CDR3 DNA is TGTGCCAGCAGCTTCGAGGGGGGGCCTTACGACGAGCAGTACTTC.

To note about this clone: Other DNA sequences within the sample encode an identical CDR3. The chain couples TRBV27 to TRBJ2-7; D may be TRBD2 (6 bases). CDR3 size: 14 residues. CDR1 and CDR2 (germline): MNHEY, SMNVEV (reference sequence). Trimming cost V 3 bases and J 2 bases, with 11 bases left between them. CDR3 residues: CASSFGTGAYEQYF. In DNA, the CDR3 is TGTGCCAGCAGTTTCGGGACTGGTGCCTACGAGCAGTACTTC.

The chain combines TRBV7-9 with TRBJ2-2; 7 nucleotides match TRBD2. The V segment lost 1 base and the J segment 4 bases; nucleotides outside the gene matches: 0. The CDR3 consists of 14 residues. Germline-derived CDR1 and CDR2 are SEHNR and FQNEAQ (reference sequence). The CDR3 DNA is TGTGCCAGCAGCTTAGGACTAGCCACCGGGGAGCTGTTTTTT. It translates to CASSLGLATGELFF.

The genes are TRBV28 and TRBJ1-2, with unresolved D. Trimming took 11 bases from V and 5 from J, leaving 9 bases between them. This CDR3 contains 10 residues. The germline gives CDR1 MDHEN, CDR2 SYDVKM. CDR3 loop: CAAAGYGYTF. CDR3 coding DNA: TGTGCCGCTGCTGGATATGGCTACACCTTC.

The rearrangement uses TRBV28 and TRBJ2-2, with no clear D. This CDR3 comprises 13 residues. CDR1 is MDHEN, CDR2 SYDVKM, per germline. Trimming pared 3 bases from V and 4 bases from J, leaving 6 bases between. As DNA, the CDR3 is TGTGCCAGCAGTTTCTCGATCACCGGGGAGCTGTTTTTT. Translated: CASSFSITGELFF.

The CDR3 is CASSLFLGPDGETQYF. Here the CDR3 DNA reads TGTGCCAGCAGCTTGTTCTTGGGGCCGGACGGGGAGACCCAGTACTTC. The chain couples TRBV5-6 to TRBJ2-5, with D tentatively TRBD1 (5 bases). Trimming stripped 1 base from V and 5 bases from J, with 18 bases between. In germline, CDR1 is SGHDT, CDR2 YYEEEE. There are 16 residues in the CDR3. Drawing the rest from reference TRBV5-6 and TRBJ2-5, the complete variable domain is DAGVTQSPTHLIKTRGQQVTLRCSPKSGHDTVSWYQQALGQGPQFIFQYYEEEERQRGNFPDRFSGHQFPNYSSELNVNALLLGDSALYLCASSLFLGPDGETQYFGPGTRLLVL.

The chain links TRBV7-9 to TRBJ2-3; TRBD2 matches at 13 bases. This CDR3 has 19 amino acids. The trim removed 5 bases at V and 0 bases at J, leaving 11 bases unmatched. Per the germline V gene, CDR1 is SEHNR and CDR2 is FQNEAQ (reference sequence). CDR3 sequence reads: CASSPGLAGFEASTDTQYF. CDR3 nucleotide sequence: TGTGCCAGCAGCCCGGGACTAGCGGGATTCGAAGCTAGCACAGATACGCAGTATTTT.

The gene calls are TRBV30 and TRBJ1-2, with 7 bases identical to TRBD1. Germline V lookup: CDR1 GTSNPN, CDR2 SVGIG (reference sequence). The CDR3 sequence is 13 residues long. The junction had 5 bases not matched to a gene; V was cut back by 3 bases and J by 4 bases. CDR3 residues: CAWSEQGLYGYTF. The CDR3 DNA sequence: TGTGCCTGGAGCGAACAGGGGCTCTATGGCTACACCTTC.